One and the same sample provided the 22 T cell receptor beta chains below, sequenced in a study of beta chain features in type 1 diabetes. Investigators reverse transcribed all isolated RNA, so they sequenced expressed TCRB transcripts. Sequenced by immunoSEQ multiplex PCR; TCRdb stores in-frame clones only, minus some. Of roughly 400,000 clones listed, roughly 13% were seen once; the top ten hold about 0.04%. Material: naive CD4+ T cells from blood. The receptors derive from a man aged 25-45 years in good health.

This chain links TRBV5-1 with TRBJ2-3; D unclear. CDR1 SGHRS and CDR2 YFSETQ come from the germline V gene. This CDR3 is built from 13 residues. Deletions cut 0 bases from V and 6 bases from J, with 8 bases between. The CDR3 DNA follows: TGCGCCAGCAGCTTGGGCAGATCGGATACGCAGTATTTT. It specifies CASSLGRSDTQYF.

This chain joins TRBV9 and TRBJ2-1; the D gene is possibly TRBD1 (6 bases). From germline, CDR1 is SGDLS and CDR2 YYNGEE. Trimming shortened V by 0 bases and J by 8 bases, and 15 bases separated the two germline ends. CDR3 length: 15 residues. CDR3 residues: CASSVASQGFDEQFF. For the CDR3, the DNA is TGTGCCAGCAGCGTAGCTTCACAGGGTTTCGATGAGCAGTTCTTC.

J is TRBJ2-7 and V is TRBV4-1; D ambiguous. Germline values: CDR1 MGHRA, CDR2 YSYEKL. CDR3 length: 20 residues. Trimming cost V 1 base and J 1 base, with 26 bases left between them. This CDR3 is CASSQGISLLGSGSSYEQYF. CDR3 DNA sequence: TGCGCCAGCAGCCAAGGAATATCCCTCCTGGGCAGTGGCTCTTCCTACGAGCAGTACTTC.

This clone was observed a handful of times. The V call is TRBV6-5, the J call TRBJ2-4; D is perhaps TRBD1 or TRBD2 (5 bases each). The V end lost 5 bases, the J end lost 3 bases, and 14 bases lay between the germline ends. The CDR3 extends over 15 amino acids. The germline V gene encodes CDR1 MNHEY and CDR2 SVGAGI. CDR3: CASSRGVLGKNIQYF. The DNA for the CDR3 is TGTGCCAGCAGTAGAGGGGTGTTGGGCAAAAACATTCAGTACTTC.

This chain uses TRBV7-9 with TRBJ2-3; TRBD2 aligns across 11 bases. CDR3 size: 19 residues. With V trimmed by 4 bases and J by 0 bases, 12 bases remained unmatched. Germline loops: CDR1 SEHNR, CDR2 FQNEAQ (reference sequence). The CDR3 here is CASSSSPGTSGPSTDTQYF. As DNA, the CDR3 is TGTGCCAGCAGCTCCTCCCCCGGGACTAGCGGTCCTAGCACAGATACGCAGTATTTT.

V gene TRBV7-2 combines with J gene TRBJ2-5, with TRBD2 matching over 9 bases. The CDR3 is made up of 15 amino acids. J gave up 2 bases and V 2 bases, and 3 bases lay outside the gene matches. CDR1 and CDR2 (germline): SGHTA, FQGNSA. The CDR3 loop is CASSLSSGGQETQYF. CDR3 in DNA: TGTGCCAGCAGCTTAAGTAGCGGGGGTCAAGAGACCCAGTACTTC.

This clone was seen a handful of times. This sequence joins TRBV5-4 and TRBJ2-5; D is undetermined. Germline assignment: CDR1 SGHNT and CDR2 YYREEE (reference sequence). The CDR3 extends over 13 amino acids. Trimming took off 3 bases at V and 7 bases at J, with 13 bases between the two ends. The CDR3 protein is CASSSVGSGTQYF. The CDR3 nucleotides are TGTGCCAGCAGCTCGGTGGGGTCTGGGACCCAGTACTTC.

This clone has more than one count but fewer than ten. V is TRBV9 and J is TRBJ1-2; maybe TRBD1 (6 bases). Germline V gene sequence: CDR1 SGDLS, CDR2 YYNGEE. The length of the CDR3 is 15 residues. Trimming removed 3 bases at V and 8 bases at J, with 20 bases between. CDR3: CASSAGDTLHLGYTF. DNA for the CDR3: TGTGCCAGCAGCGCCGGGGACACGCTACACCTGGGCTACACCTTC.

This clone has only a few counts. The DNA for the CDR3 is TGTGCCAGCAGCGGACTAGCGGGAAGGTTGAATGAGCAGTTCTTC. Its protein is CASSGLAGRLNEQFF. The genes are TRBV11-2 and TRBJ2-1; TRBD2 agrees at 12 bases. CDR3 size: 15 residues. CDR1 SGHAT and CDR2 FQNNGV come from the germline V gene. With 5 bases clipped from V and 7 bases from J, the junction kept 6 bases outside the gene matches. The variable domain in full, with the rest retrieved from reference TRBV11-2 and TRBJ2-1, is EAGVAQSPRYKIIEKRQSVAFWCNPISGHATLYWYQQILGQGPKLLIQFQNNGVVDDSQLPKDRFSAERLKGVDSTLKIQPAKLEDSAVYLCASSGLAGRLNEQFFGPGTRLTVL.

This clone turned up a few times. The chain combines TRBV5-5 with TRBJ2-1; D perhaps matches TRBD2 (6 bases). CDR1 and CDR2 (germline): SGHKS, YYEKEE (reference sequence). This CDR3 region has 13 residues. Deletions cut 2 bases from V and 7 bases from J, with 10 bases between. The CDR3: CASSFTSRNEQFF. CDR3 DNA sequence: TGTGCCAGCAGCTTTACTAGCAGGAATGAGCAGTTCTTC.

This clone was seen more than once but under ten times. J is TRBJ1-6 and V is TRBV10-3, with D tentatively TRBD1 (5 bases). Trimming took 11 bases from V and 8 from J, leaving 16 bases between them. Germline CDR1 ENHRY, CDR2 SYGVKD. This CDR3 is 13 amino acids long. The CDR3 bases are TGTGCCCACGGGGGGGTGTCGGATTCACCCCTCCACTTT. Translated, it gives CAHGGVSDSPLHF.

This clone has only a few counts. V and J are TRBV5-6 and TRBJ1-2; no definite D call. The V gene's germline CDR1 is SGHDT and CDR2 YYEEEE. V was trimmed by 1 base and J by 5 bases, leaving 3 bases between them. CDR3 length: 11 residues. The CDR3 loop reads CASSLRYGYTF. The CDR3 nucleotides are TGTGCCAGCAGCTTGCGGTATGGCTACACCTTC.

This clone has a handful of counts. The V and J genes are TRBV4-3 and TRBJ1-3, with D maybe TRBD1 (6 bases). The germline CDR1 and CDR2 sequences are LGHNA and YSLEER. The length of the CDR3 is 16 residues. V was pared by 0 bases and J by 4 bases, with 13 bases between. CDR3 amino acids: CASSQDLGQRGNTIYF. The CDR3 DNA sequence: TGCGCCAGCAGCCAAGACTTGGGACAAAGAGGAAACACCATATATTTT.

The rearrangement links TRBV19 to TRBJ2-1; D may correspond to TRBD1 or TRBD2 (7 bases each). The CDR3 contains 15 residues. The germline V gene encodes CDR1 LNHDA and CDR2 SQIVND (reference sequence). Trimming left V 7 bases short and J 4 bases short, with 17 bases between. This CDR3 reads CASTAAGQRYNEQFF. The CDR3 coding sequence is TGTGCCAGTACAGCAGCGGGACAGAGGTACAATGAGCAGTTCTTC. The full variable domain, in which reference TRBV19 and TRBJ2-1 provide the parts outside the CDR3, is DGGITQSPKYLFRKEGQNVTLSCEQNLNHDAMYWYRQDPGQGLRLIYYSQIVNDFQKGDIAEGYSVSREKKESFPLTVTSAQKNPTAFYLCASTAAGQRYNEQFFGPGTRLTVL.

This chain connects TRBV14 to TRBJ1-2; D is unresolved. The germline V gene has CDR1 SGHDN and CDR2 FVKESK. The CDR3 length is 12 residues. The V gene lost 2 bases and the J gene lost 2 bases, with 3 bases spanning the gap. The CDR3 DNA sequence: TGTGCCAGCAGCCAACAGAACTATGGCTACACCTTC. Residues: CASSQQNYGYTF.

This clone was counted only a few times. J is TRBJ1-2 and V is TRBV10-3; 9 bases are shared with TRBD1. The V gene's germline CDR1 is ENHRY and CDR2 SYGVKD. The CDR3 contains 14 residues. The trim removed 6 bases at V and 3 bases at J, leaving 5 bases unmatched. The CDR3 region is CAIRRTGDDYGYTF. The CDR3 DNA reads as TGTGCCATCAGAAGGACAGGGGACGACTATGGCTACACCTTC.

This rearrangement joins TRBV7-2 to TRBJ2-1; D unresolved. This CDR3 has 13 amino acids. Germline assignment: CDR1 SGHTA and CDR2 FQGNSA. V was clipped by 5 bases and J by 8 bases, with 13 bases between them. In nucleotides, the CDR3 is TGTGCCAGCAGCCAAGACGGCATCGATGAGCAGTTCTTC. As protein: CASSQDGIDEQFF.

The V call is TRBV11-2, the J call TRBJ2-3; 7 bases fit TRBD2. Germline CDR1 reads SGHAT; CDR2 reads FQNNGV. There are 14 residues in the CDR3. The V and J ends lost 5 bases and 5 bases, in that order; junction bases with no gene match: 7. The chain's CDR3 is CASSPLAIIDTQYF. DNA of the CDR3: TGTGCCAGCAGCCCACTAGCGATTATAGATACGCAGTATTTT. Using reference TRBV11-2 and TRBJ2-3 for the parts outside the CDR3, the full variable domain is EAGVAQSPRYKIIEKRQSVAFWCNPISGHATLYWYQQILGQGPKLLIQFQNNGVVDDSQLPKDRFSAERLKGVDSTLKIQPAKLEDSAVYLCASSPLAIIDTQYFGPGTRLTVL.

The chain employs TRBV5-1 and TRBJ2-6, with D uncertain. Trimming shortened V by 4 bases and J by 2 bases, and 7 bases separated the two germline ends. Per germline, CDR1 SGHRS and CDR2 YFSETQ. The CDR3 is made up of 14 amino acids. In DNA form, the CDR3 reads TGCGCCAGCAGCGGAGAGGCTGGGGCCAACGTCCTGACTTTC. It specifies CASSGEAGANVLTF.

Only a few counts were recorded for this clone. This CDR3 is CAIGKTSPYNEQFF. The DNA for the CDR3 is TGTGCCATCGGGAAGACTAGCCCCTACAATGAGCAGTTCTTC. This chain links TRBV10-3 with TRBJ2-1; 7 positions agree with TRBD2. The ends lost 8 bases at V and 2 bases at J; junction bases unmatched: 6. Germline CDR1 ENHRY, CDR2 SYGVKD. This CDR3 contains 14 residues.

The J gene is TRBJ2-7, the V gene TRBV11-3; 9 positions agree with TRBD1. The CDR3 extends over 16 amino acids. The V gene's germline CDR1 is SGHNT and CDR2 YENEEA. The J segment lost 5 bases and the V segment lost 4 bases, leaving 12 bases of the junction unmatched. CDR3 sequence reads: CASSSQTYRGQDEQYV. CDR3 nucleotide sequence: TGTGCCAGCAGCTCCCAGACCTACAGGGGGCAGGACGAGCAGTACGTC.

As regards this clone: This sample includes further DNA sequences coding for the same CDR3. The rearrangement uses TRBV30 and TRBJ2-3; D unresolved. V lost 0 bases to trimming and J lost 5 bases, with 3 bases between them. CDR1 GTSNPN and CDR2 SVGIG come from the germline V gene (reference sequence). The CDR3 covers 11 residues. CDR3 in amino acids: CAWSVKDTQYF. DNA of the CDR3: TGTGCCTGGAGTGTAAAAGATACGCAGTATTTT.